The rows below give T cell receptor beta chains drawn from one sample of a study of identical twins. Each CDR3 protein gets one entry after TCRdb re-called the 5' RACE reads with MiXCR. The repertoire holds about 660,000 distinct CDR3 sequences, 8.5% to 9% seen once, with approximately 0.94% in the top ten. This sample was shared with a second study, whose subject was yellow fever vaccine responses in identical twins.

Sequenced material: PBMCs. The receptors originated from a woman younger than 30 in good health. Each CDR3 is given with its conserved first and last residue. A D gene is named only where the DNA matches it firmly. A clone size is listed for some rows: how often the clone was seen (once, few, many), or a class if it is expanded.

>16|TRBV7-7|TRBJ2-3|.|TRBD1
CASSPGTGVLTDTQYF
TGTGCTAGCAGCCCAGGGACAGGGGTACTAACAGATACGCAGTATTTT
>12|TRBV20-1|TRBJ2-7|.|.
CSALRLSYEQYF
TGCAGTGCCTTACGGCTCTCCTACGAGCAGTACTTC
>15|TRBV12-3/TRBV12-4|TRBJ2-2|few|TRBD1
CASSRRGQGTGELFF
TGTGCCAGCAGTCGAAGGGGGCAGGGCACCGGGGAGCTGTTTTTT
>14|TRBV19|TRBJ1-6|few|TRBD1
CASTTQQGFGPLHF
TGTGCCAGTACCACGCAACAGGGGTTTGGCCCCCTCCACTTT
>14|TRBV20-1|TRBJ2-1|many|TRBD1
CSATDRVDWNEQFF
TGCAGTGCTACCGACAGGGTCGATTGGAATGAGCAGTTCTTC
>13|TRBV2|TRBJ2-1|.|TRBD2
CASRDLAGNEQFF
TGTGCCAGCAGGGATCTAGCGGGGAATGAGCAGTTCTTC
>15|TRBV3-1|TRBJ1-6|many|TRBD1
CASSLQGAYNSPLHF
TGTGCCAGCAGCCTACAGGGGGCATATAATTCACCCCTCCACTTT
>17|TRBV5-1|TRBJ1-4|many|.
CASSLGSAASPNEKLFF
TGCGCCAGCAGCTTGGGTTCGGCCGCCAGCCCGAATGAAAAACTGTTTTTT
>13|TRBV20-1|TRBJ2-2|few|.
CSAGQGNTGELFF
TGCAGTGCGGGACAAGGGAACACCGGGGAGCTGTTTTTT
>13|TRBV24-1|TRBJ2-7|few|TRBD2
CATSSGNNYEQYF
TGTGCCACCAGTAGCGGGAATAACTACGAGCAGTACTTC
>14|TRBV12-3/TRBV12-4|TRBJ1-6|many|TRBD1
CASSLTGGESPLHF
TGTGCCAGCAGTCTGACAGGGGGAGAGTCACCCCTCCACTTT
>13|TRBV7-7|TRBJ2-7|.|.
CASSLAPRDEQYF
TGTGCTAGCAGCTTAGCCCCCAGGGACGAGCAGTACTTC
>14|TRBV29-1|TRBJ1-6|.|.
CSVRLPDNNSPLHF
TGCAGCGTACGCCTCCCAGACAATAATTCACCCCTCCACTTT
>11|TRBV12-3/TRBV12-4|TRBJ2-7|many|.
CASSSVSEQYF
TGTGCCAGCAGTTCGGTGAGCGAGCAGTACTTC